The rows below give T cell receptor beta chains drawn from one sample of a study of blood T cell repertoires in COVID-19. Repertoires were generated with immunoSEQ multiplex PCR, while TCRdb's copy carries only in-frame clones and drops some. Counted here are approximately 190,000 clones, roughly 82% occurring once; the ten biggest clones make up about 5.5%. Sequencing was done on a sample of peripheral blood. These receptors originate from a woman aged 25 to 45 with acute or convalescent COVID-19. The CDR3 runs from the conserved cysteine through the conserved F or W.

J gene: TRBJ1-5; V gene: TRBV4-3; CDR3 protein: CASSQDGSGPLPQHF
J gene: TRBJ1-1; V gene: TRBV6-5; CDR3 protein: CASSYSRGTEAFF
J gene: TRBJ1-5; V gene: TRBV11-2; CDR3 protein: CASSLDPLDRGGQPQHF
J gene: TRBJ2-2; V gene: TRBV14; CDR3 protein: CASSPPPATGVNTGELFF
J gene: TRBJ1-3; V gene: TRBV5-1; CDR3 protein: CASRRASDSGNTIYF
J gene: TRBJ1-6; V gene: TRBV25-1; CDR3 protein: CASRKRTGPDSPLHF
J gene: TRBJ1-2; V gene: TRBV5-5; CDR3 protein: CASSFGGEAYGYTF
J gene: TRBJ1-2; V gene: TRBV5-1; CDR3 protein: CASSLDGGSGYGYTF
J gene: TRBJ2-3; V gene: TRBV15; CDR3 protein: CATSANGGDTQYF
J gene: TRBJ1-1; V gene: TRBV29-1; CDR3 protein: CSVVAGGNTEAFF
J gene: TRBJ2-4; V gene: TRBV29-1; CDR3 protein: CSVGDSYLGAKNIQYF
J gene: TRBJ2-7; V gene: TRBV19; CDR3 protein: CASSIGPGYEQYF
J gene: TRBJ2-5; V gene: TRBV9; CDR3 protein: CASSRQGNRQETQYF
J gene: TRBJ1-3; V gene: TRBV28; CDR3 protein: CASLPPPSSGNTIYF
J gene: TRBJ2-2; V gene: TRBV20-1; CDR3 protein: CSARASGELFF
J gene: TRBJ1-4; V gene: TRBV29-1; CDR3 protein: CSVGTGGEKLFF
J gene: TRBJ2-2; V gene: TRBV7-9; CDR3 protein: CASSFPIASPRFGELFF